Ten or more counts support the clone carrying this T cell receptor beta chain. Its specificity is unknown. The CDR3 extends 3 residues past the end of the read, so its final part is completed from the germline J gene. This sample is drawn from a study of T cell clonality in common variable immunodeficiency. General observations from the study: CVID subjects had higher TCRbeta clonality than healthy controls, most marked in about a third. In common variable immunodeficiency, TCR beta chains reportedly carried fewer deletions and N-nucleotide insertions. CVID patient heterogeneity limited repertoire-clinical complication correlations.

Germline lookup yields CDR1 SNHLY and CDR2 FYNNEI. V shed 0 bases and J shed 7 bases, with 15 bases lying between them. CDR3 length: 15 amino acids. Some clones are missing from TCRdb's copy, which holds only in-frame ones; the method was immunoSEQ multiplex PCR. This sample comprises about 23,000 clones, none seen once only. Reduced serum IgG, IgA and/or IgM plus specific antibody deficiency defined CVID. The source of this sequence is a human donor with common variable immunodeficiency. The chain joins TRBV2 to TRBJ1-2, with D possibly being TRBD1 (6 bases). Sequenced material: peripheral blood mononuclear cells. CDR3: CASSEAGGAEGGYTF. Incomplete CDR3 DNA: TGTGCCAGCAGTGAAGCGGGGGGGGCAGAGGGTGGC.